The following is a T cell receptor beta chain sequence with its context. What it recognizes is unknown. Expressed TCRB transcripts were sequenced, since all the RNA that had been isolated was reverse transcribed. Profiling relied on immunoSEQ multiplex PCR, and the TCRdb table lists in-frame clones only, not all of them. The data contain roughly 240,000 clones, approximately 14% of them singletons. This sample was included in a study of beta chain features in type 1 diabetes. Study-level background: Healthy donors and patients showed comparable age, gender and cell yields. Study results and limitations: Sampled from patients, naive, central memory and Treg TCRB repertoires appeared more similar than those sampled from healthy donors. Over-representation of high TCR-expressing cells was a possible consequence of cDNA sequencing. PCR, the amplification step, might favor shorter templates, equally in patients and controls.

Germline V CDR1 and CDR2: SQVTM, ANQGSEA. J gave up 2 bases and V 6 bases, and 10 bases lay outside the gene matches. This CDR3 has 15 amino acids. The TCR sequence derives from a middle-aged woman in good health. The sequenced sample consisted of naive CD4+ T cells from blood. The chain carries TRBV29-1 and TRBJ1-3; 7 bases are a match to TRBD1. Here the CDR3 reads CSVAPTGPPGNTIYF. The CDR3 bases are TGCAGCGTCGCTCCGACAGGGCCCCCTGGAAACACCATATATTTT.